The rows below give T cell receptor beta chains drawn from one sample of a study of blood T cell repertoires in COVID-19. Here immunoSEQ multiplex PCR was the method, and the copy in TCRdb shows in-frame clones only, minus some. The sample carries about 89,000 clones, approximately 80% recorded once. Sequencing used peripheral blood. Receptors originate from an elderly woman with acute or convalescent COVID-19. CDR3s include the opening cysteine and the closing phenylalanine or tryptophan. A D gene is named only where the DNA matches it firmly. A row's size may be missing; if present it is once, few, many or a size class.

>TRBV7-9|TRBD1|TRBJ1-6|.
CASSQDRDNSPLHF
TGTGCCAGCAGCCAGGACAGGGATAATTCACCCCTCCACTTT
>TRBV29-1|.|TRBJ2-5|.
CSGSPGEETQYF
TGCAGCGGCTCCCCGGGGGAAGAGACCCAGTACTTC
>TRBV30|TRBD1|TRBJ2-2|few
CAFSLRGRGPTGELFF
TGTGCCTTCTCCCTCAGGGGGCGCGGCCCCACCGGGGAGCTGTTTTTT
>TRBV25-1|TRBD1|TRBJ1-6|few
CASSPRGRTGRVNSPLHF
TGTGCCAGCAGTCCCCGGGGGAGGACAGGGAGAGTAAATTCACCCCTCCACTTT
>TRBV19|.|TRBJ2-1|.
CASSIGGLEHNEQFF
TGTGCCAGTAGTATAGGGGGCCTAGAGCACAATGAGCAGTTCTTC
>TRBV6-5|TRBD2|TRBJ2-5|.
CASSRAGGSETQYF
TGTGCCAGCAGCCGAGCGGGAGGGTCAGAGACCCAGTACTTC
>TRBV7-9|TRBD1|TRBJ1-6|.
CASSSGQAPRALHF
TGTGCCAGCAGCTCCGGACAGGCCCCTAGGGCCCTCCACTTT
>TRBV10-3|TRBD2|TRBJ2-3|.
CAISRLAGITDTQYF
TGTGCCATCAGTCGACTAGCGGGGATCACAGATACGCAGTATTTT
>TRBV5-1|TRBD1|TRBJ2-3|.
CASSRTGGTDTQYF
TGCGCCAGCAGTCGGACAGGGGGCACAGATACGCAGTATTTT
>TRBV18|TRBD2|TRBJ2-4|.
CASSPPGGIAKNIQYF
TGTGCCAGCTCACCACCGGGGGGGATAGCCAAAAACATTCAGTACTTC
>TRBV9|TRBD1|TRBJ1-1|once
CASSGAARQGGTEAFF
TGTGCCAGCAGCGGAGCCGCGAGGCAGGGGGGTACTGAAGCTTTCTTT
>TRBV6-5|TRBD2|TRBJ2-7|once
CASSPSGGGLYEQYF
TGTGCCAGCAGTCCATCAGGCGGGGGGCTCTACGAGCAGTACTTC
>TRBV5-8|TRBD1|TRBJ2-5|.
CASSPRTGVGETQYF
TGTGCCAGCAGCCCAAGGACAGGGGTGGGAGAGACCCAGTACTTC
>TRBV7-2|TRBD1|TRBJ2-6|.
CASSPRQGSGANVLTF
TGTGCCAGCAGCCCTAGACAGGGATCTGGGGCCAACGTCCTGACTTTC
>TRBV19|.|TRBJ1-1|once
CASSTPQQRAIRTEAFF
TGTGCCAGTAGTACCCCCCAACAGAGGGCGATTCGCACTGAAGCTTTCTTT
>TRBV24-1|.|TRBJ2-5|.
CATTVRAPKETQYF
TGTGCCACCACGGTCAGGGCACCCAAAGAGACCCAGTACTTC
>TRBV18|.|TRBJ2-7|.
CASSPSKGSYEQYF
TGTGCCAGCTCACCATCCAAGGGGTCCTACGAGCAGTACTTC
>TRBV7-2|.|TRBJ2-2|.
CASSRNRSKRGGGELFF
TGTGCCAGCAGCAGGAATAGGTCCAAGAGAGGGGGCGGGGAGCTGTTTTTT
>TRBV5-8|.|TRBJ1-5|.
CASSTGGRPQHF
TGTGCCAGCAGCACGGGGGGTCGGCCCCAGCATTTT
>TRBV7-9|.|TRBJ2-2|.
CARTENTGELFF
TGTGCCAGGACAGAAAACACCGGGGAGCTGTTTTTT
>TRBV27|.|TRBJ1-4|.
CASSLSKGRFGEKLFF
TGTGCCAGCAGTTTATCGAAGGGGCGATTCGGTGAAAAACTGTTTTTT
>TRBV5-1|TRBD1|TRBJ1-4|.
CASSWGTVEKLFF
TGCGCCAGCAGCTGGGGGACAGTCGAAAAACTGTTTTTT
>TRBV11-2|TRBD2|TRBJ2-3|.
CASSLVYPREVGTQYF
TGTGCCAGCAGCTTAGTGTACCCGCGGGAGGTCGGTACGCAGTATTTT
>TRBV12-3/TRBV12-4|.|TRBJ2-1|.
CASSLDRVDEQFF
TGTGCCAGCAGTTTAGACAGGGTTGATGAGCAGTTCTTC
>TRBV19|.|TRBJ1-2|.
CASSIYPRAGYGYTF
TGTGCCAGTAGTATCTATCCGCGGGCGGGCTATGGCTACACCTTC
>TRBV10-1|.|TRBJ2-3|.
CASSEAGSDPDTQYF
TGCGCCAGCAGTGAGGCGGGGTCGGACCCAGATACGCAGTATTTT
>TRBV13|.|TRBJ1-4|.
CASSSRQDHEKLFF
TGTGCCAGCAGCTCTCGACAAGATCACGAAAAACTGTTTTTT
>TRBV3-1/TRBV3-2|.|TRBJ1-2|.
CASSQVAARIYGYTF
TGTGCCAGCAGCCAAGTTGCGGCTAGGATATATGGCTACACCTTC
>TRBV6-2/TRBV6-3|TRBD1|TRBJ1-2|.
CASSQTGGAYYGYTF
TGTGCCAGCAGCCAGACAGGGGGCGCATACTATGGCTACACCTTC
>TRBV7-3|.|TRBJ2-1|.
CASSRRGGNEQFF
TGTGCCAGCAGCCGCAGGGGTGGTAATGAGCAGTTCTTC
>TRBV2|.|TRBJ2-7|.
CASSEVGSWGEQYF
TGTGCCAGCAGTGAGGTGGGGAGTTGGGGCGAGCAGTACTTC
>TRBV29-1|.|TRBJ1-4|.
CSALTELATNEKLFF
TGCAGCGCCCTGACAGAACTCGCAACTAATGAAAAACTGTTTTTT
>TRBV18|TRBD2|TRBJ2-3|.
CASSRGRRSTDTQYF
TGTGCCAGCTCGCGCGGGAGGAGGAGCACAGATACGCAGTATTTT
>TRBV4-2|.|TRBJ2-7|.
CASSQAQGPLDEQYF
TGTGCCAGCAGCCAAGCACAGGGACCCCTCGACGAGCAGTACTTC
>TRBV3-1/TRBV3-2|.|TRBJ2-7|.
CASSQDRHVQASDYEQYF
TGTGCCAGCAGCCAAGACCGCCACGTTCAGGCTAGCGATTACGAGCAGTACTTC
>TRBV18|.|TRBJ2-5|.
CASSPPAGGETQYF
TGTGCCAGCTCACCACCGGCCGGGGGAGAGACCCAGTACTTC
>TRBV6-6|.|TRBJ2-7|.
CASTPWDNSYEQYF
TGTGCCAGCACCCCCTGGGACAATTCCTACGAGCAGTACTTC
>TRBV19|TRBD1|TRBJ2-7|few
CARIDSRTGCSYEQYF
TGTGCCAGAATCGATTCCCGGACAGGGTGCTCCTACGAGCAGTACTTC
>TRBV10-3|.|TRBJ2-7|.
CAISDQPGHLSYEQYF
TGTGCCATCAGTGACCAACCGGGACACCTTTCCTACGAGCAGTACTTC
>TRBV7-9|TRBD1|TRBJ1-1|.
CASSPHGTGEIEAFF
TGTGCCAGCAGCCCTCACGGGACAGGGGAAATTGAAGCTTTCTTT
>TRBV5-4|TRBD2|TRBJ2-3|.
CASSFPGGPFIQRSTDTQYF
TGTGCCAGCAGCTTTCCGGGAGGGCCATTTATCCAGCGTAGCACAGATACGCAGTATTTT
>TRBV30|.|TRBJ2-7|.
CAWSVSRDSYEQYF
TGTGCCTGGAGTGTGTCGCGGGACAGCTACGAGCAGTACTTC
>TRBV12-3/TRBV12-4|.|TRBJ1-3|.
CASSLGGGNTIYF
TGTGCCAGCAGTCTGGGAGGGGGAAACACCATATATTTT
>TRBV20-1|.|TRBJ2-3|once
CSAVSDTQYF
TGCAGTGCTGTTAGTGATACGCAGTATTTT
>TRBV9|TRBD1|TRBJ1-2|.
CASSVLGGSGGYTF
TGTGCCAGCAGCGTTTTAGGGGGCTCAGGGGGCTACACCTTC
>TRBV28|.|TRBJ1-1|.
CASRTGGWNTEAFF
TGTGCCAGCAGGACCGGGGGGTGGAACACTGAAGCTTTCTTT
>TRBV27|.|TRBJ2-6|.
CASSLIRVSAGANVLTF
TGTGCCAGCAGTTTAATTCGCGTATCCGCTGGGGCCAACGTCCTGACTTTC
>TRBV5-1|.|TRBJ2-3|.
CASSLQRSTDTQYF
TGCGCCAGCAGCTTGCAGCGGAGCACAGATACGCAGTATTTT
>TRBV5-1|.|TRBJ1-1|.
CASQGQMNTEAFF
TGCGCCAGCCAAGGACAGATGAACACTGAAGCTTTCTTT
>TRBV5-1|TRBD1|TRBJ1-5|.
CASSLNRGQPQHF
TGCGCCAGCAGCTTAAACAGGGGTCAGCCCCAGCATTTT
>TRBV19|.|TRBJ1-4|.
CASSIGGGRNEKLFF
TGTGCCAGTAGTATAGGGGGGGGGAGAAATGAAAAACTGTTTTTT
>TRBV12-3/TRBV12-4|TRBD1|TRBJ2-7|.
CASRYHRGEQYF
TGTGCCAGCAGATATCACAGGGGCGAGCAGTACTTC
>TRBV2|.|TRBJ1-2|.
CAKEGVPGAGGYTF
TGTGCCAAAGAGGGGGTTCCAGGGGCAGGTGGCTACACCTTC